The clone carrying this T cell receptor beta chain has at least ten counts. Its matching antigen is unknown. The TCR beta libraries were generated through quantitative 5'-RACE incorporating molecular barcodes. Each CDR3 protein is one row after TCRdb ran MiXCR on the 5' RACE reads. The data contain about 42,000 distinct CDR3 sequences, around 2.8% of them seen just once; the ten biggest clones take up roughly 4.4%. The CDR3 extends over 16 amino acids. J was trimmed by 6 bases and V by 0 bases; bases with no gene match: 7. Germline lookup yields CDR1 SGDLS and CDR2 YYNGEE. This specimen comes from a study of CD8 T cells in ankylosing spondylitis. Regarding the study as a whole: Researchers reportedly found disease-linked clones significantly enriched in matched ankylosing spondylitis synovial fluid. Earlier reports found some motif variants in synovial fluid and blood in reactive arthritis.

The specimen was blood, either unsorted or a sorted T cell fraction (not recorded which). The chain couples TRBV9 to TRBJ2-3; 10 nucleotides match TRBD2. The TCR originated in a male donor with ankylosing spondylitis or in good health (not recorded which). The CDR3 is CASSVDSSGRGDTQYF. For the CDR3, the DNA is TGTGCCAGCAGCGTAGATTCTAGCGGGAGAGGGGATACGCAGTATTTT.